This T cell receptor (beta chain) comes out of a study of blood T cell repertoires in COVID-19 (dated by TCRdb to 2018 to 2020). About the full investigation: The collaborator samples originated in the United States, Italy and Spain and spanned the acute and convalescent phases of COVID-19. The material from the prospective study consisted of cDNA or gDNA derived from T cells, B-cell-depleted T cells, or PBMCs. Deeply sampled blood TCRbeta repertoires from subjects exposed to, actively infected with, or recovered from COVID-19 were included in the dataset. The repertoires were made available in a free public database intended to serve as a resource for research on the immune response to SARS-CoV-2. Samples were obtained from the ongoing ImmuneRACE study (first 160 participants) and from approximately 1,200 subjects provided by 6 global collaborators. A de-identified subject ID, COVID-19 status, age in years and sex were almost always included in the sample metadata. Where HLA class I and class II types were available, the types were taken from metadata supplied by the sample provider, not from assay-based typing. Results the study describes overall, beyond this receptor: Clinical and demographic metadata were provided uncurated, with the amount varying by source and participant.

TCRbeta CDR3 regions were amplified from genomic DNA using the immunoSEQ Assay, a bias-controlled multiplex PCR. The paper's data handling went like this. Nucleated cell counts per sample were estimated from amplification of reference gene primers within the assay. Sequence reads were collapsed and filtered to measure the absolute abundance of every unique TCRbeta CDR3 rearrangement. Productive Simpson clonality was computed per sample as the square root of Simpson's diversity index over productive rearrangements. The table was pulled from immuneACCESS by TCRdb, which kept in-frame rearrangements only. Such tables lose some clones; where checked, under half of the loss comes from unresolved V genes, and the rest has no known cause. The V and J calls and clone size come from that table; D and trimming were worked out from the DNA. The sample yields a few hundred thousand clones; approximately 80% were counted once. Together, the top ten hold 4% to 4.5% of the sample.

In regard to this clone: There is no known antigen for this receptor. Nothing much larger sits one base from this clone, and base qualities are not available.

Collaborating institutions collected whole blood in K2EDTA tubes following their own protocols. For TCRbeta analysis, collaborator samples were shipped as frozen whole blood, as isolated PBMCs, or as DNA extracted from either sample type. In the germline V gene (reference sequence), CDR1 corresponds to LNHDA and CDR2 to SQIVND. V sheds 6 bases and J sheds 0 bases, leaving 12 bases between their ends. Taken from cysteine to phenylalanine, the CDR3 has 15 residues. Only CDR3 DNA is held: 45 bases, read in frame from base 1. The TCR sequence derives from a man in his fifties or sixties with acute or convalescent COVID-19. This receptor chain uses TRBV19 and TRBJ1-3, with TRBD1 perhaps the D gene, on 6 matching bases. Source material: peripheral blood. This receptor has the CDR3 CASRTQGNSGNTIYF. The nucleotide sequence reads as follows: TGTGCCAGTAGAACCCAGGGGAACTCTGGAAACACCATATATTTT.